This T cell receptor beta chain was observed in a study of CD8 T cells in Susac syndrome. V lost 7 bases, J lost 5 bases, and 8 bases lay in between. Germline V gene sequence: CDR1 MGHDK, CDR2 SYGVNS. The CDR3 totals 11 residues. When the RNA was reverse transcribed, random hexamers were used with an input of roughly 0.45 to 1 ug. In TCRdb, the immunoSEQ multiplex PCR reads were re-called with MiXCR into one record per CDR3 protein. The sample has roughly 150,000 distinct CDR3 sequences, 94% seen once. Sample: CD8+ T cells from PBMCs. This chain links TRBV25-1 with TRBJ1-2; unclear D gene. This TCR came from a human donor with multiple sclerosis. CDR3 loop: CASKGWYGYTF. CDR3 DNA: TGTGCCAGCAAAGGCTGGTATGGCTACACCTTC.